This entry lists 9 T cell receptor beta chains sequenced from one sample in a study of T-cell memory formation after mild COVID-19. MiXCR, run by TCRdb on the 5' RACE reads, gives a single entry per CDR3 protein. The sample consists of more than 300,000 distinct CDR3 sequences, over 11% of them appearing once. The source material was PBMCs or a T cell subset sorted from them (not recorded which). The receptors come from a man between 18 and 35 years old who had mild COVID-19 (a few samples of this study predate the infection). Cell type and time point are not known.

The chain has TRBV20-1 and TRBJ2-3, with TRBD1 matching 11 bases. The CDR3 has 16 residues. V shed 4 bases and J 10 bases; nucleotides not matched to a gene: 16. The germline V gene has CDR1 DFQATT and CDR2 SNEGSKA (reference sequence). The CDR3 bases are TGCAGTGCTACCGGGACAGGGGGGACCTTCACATCGGCGCAGTATTTT. Translating gives CSATGTGGTFTSAQYF.

This clonotype was seen a handful of times. The gene calls are TRBV7-9 and TRBJ1-1, with D hard to call. Trimming took off 1 base at V and 4 bases at J, with 13 bases between the two ends. CDR1 is SEHNR, CDR2 FQNEAQ, per germline (reference sequence). The CDR3 covers 15 residues. The CDR3 bases are TGTGCCAGCAGCTTAGGATCGGCGCGACTCACTGAAGCTTTCTTT. Translated: CASSLGSARLTEAFF.

In its sample, this clonotype was seen a few times. V is TRBV28 and J is TRBJ1-5; D is possibly TRBD1 (5 bases). The V gene's germline CDR1 is MDHEN and CDR2 SYDVKM. The CDR3 sequence is 15 residues long. V was trimmed by 6 bases and J by 3 bases, leaving 15 bases between them. The CDR3 nucleotides read TGTGCCAGCAGACATGGGACCAGGGTCAATCAGCCCCAGCATTTT. Protein: CASRHGTRVNQPQHF.

Ten or more counts support this clonotype. The chain employs TRBV4-1 and TRBJ1-5; 8 nucleotides align to TRBD1. Germline V gene lookup returns CDR1 MGHRA and CDR2 YSYEKL. V lost 4 bases and J lost 2; bases outside the gene matches: 13. This CDR3 has 18 residues. DNA for the CDR3: TGCGCCAGCAGCCGACAGGGGTTAGCAGGGGTGGGCAATCAGCCCCAGCATTTT. Protein product: CASSRQGLAGVGNQPQHF.

This clonotype was seen more than once but under ten times. This sequence joins TRBV7-8 and TRBJ2-1; 14 bases line up with TRBD2. This CDR3 is built from 17 residues. Looked up from germline, CDR1 is SGHVS and CDR2 is FQNEAQ. V gave up 4 bases and J gave up 3 bases; unmatched junction bases: 5. The CDR3 DNA reads as TGTGCCAGCAGCTCGGGACTAGCGGGGGCAGGCTACAATGAGCAGTTCTTC. Protein sequence: CASSSGLAGAGYNEQFF.

DNA for the CDR3: TGTGCCAGTAGTATTGGGCTAGCATACGAGACCCAGTACTTC. This translates into CASSIGLAYETQYF. The J gene is TRBJ2-5, the V gene TRBV19; D is possibly TRBD2 (5 bases). V lost 3 bases to trimming and J lost 5 bases, with 13 bases between them. The CDR3 runs to 14 residues. Germline V gene data show CDR1 as LNHDA and CDR2 as SQIVND (reference sequence).

The CDR3 sequence: CASSLVGAETYEQYF. The CDR3 DNA reads TGTGCCAGCAGCTTGGTTGGGGCAGAAACCTACGAGCAGTACTTC. The chain has TRBV5-6 and TRBJ2-7; perhaps TRBD1 as D (5 bases). The CDR3 extends over 15 amino acids. Germline V CDR1 and CDR2: SGHDT, YYEEEE. V was trimmed by 0 bases and J by 2 bases, leaving 12 bases between them.

This clonotype has a handful of counts. The chain combines TRBV27 with TRBJ2-7, with unresolved D. CDR1 and CDR2 from the germline V gene are MNHEY and SMNVEV (reference sequence). V lost 6 bases to trimming and J lost 6 bases, with 21 bases between them. The CDR3 loop spans 15 amino acids. CDR3 sequence reads: CASSLMMATLAEQYF. CDR3 DNA sequence: TGTGCCAGCAGCTTGATGATGGCCACCTTGGCCGAGCAGTACTTC.

This clonotype was seen at least ten times. This chain joins TRBV7-9 and TRBJ2-7, with D unclear. This CDR3 spans 14 amino acids. Per the germline V gene, CDR1 is SEHNR and CDR2 is FQNEAQ (reference sequence). With 1 base removed from V and 2 bases from J, the gap between germline ends came to 9 bases. The CDR3, as DNA: TGTGCCAGCAGCTTAGTTACTCCCGCCTACGAGCAGTACTTC. Its translation: CASSLVTPAYEQYF.